This TCR beta chain comes out of a study of blood T cell repertoires in COVID-19. Study-level background: COVID-19 samples from acute and convalescent phases originated in the United States, Italy and Spain. The cDNA or gDNA used as material had been derived from T cells, B-cell-depleted T cells, or PBMCs.

CDR1 is DFQATT and CDR2 is SNEGSKA in the germline V gene (reference sequence). CDR3 length: 14 residues. V trimming: 3 bases; J trimming: 8 bases; junction bases outside the gene matches: 6. This clone has only a few counts. Per the study methods: Amplifying reference gene primers gave estimates of nucleated cell counts. Generated by immunoSEQ multiplex PCR, the TCRdb table keeps only in-frame clones and is missing some. V, J and clone size were drawn from that table, and D and trimming were deduced from the DNA. The sample holds 52,000 or so clones; around 86% are singletons and the top ten take around 2.7%.

The V call is TRBV20-1, the J call TRBJ1-6; 8 positions match TRBD1. Specimen: peripheral blood. The receptor's source is a man older than 75 with acute or convalescent COVID-19. In DNA form, the CDR3 reads TGCAGTGCTAGTGGAGGACAGGGTTATTCACCCCTCCACTTT. It translates to CSASGGQGYSPLHF.